This T cell receptor beta chain was recovered during a study of OX40 agonist ivuxolimab in advanced cancers. With respect to the entire study: The costimulatory receptor OX40 (CD134) was targeted by ivuxolimab, a fully human IgG2 agonistic monoclonal antibody. In the dose-escalation cohort, around four fifths of patients were male, and the mean age was approximately 60 years, with a range of roughly 20 to 80. Partial responses occurred in three dose-escalation patients: two with cutaneous melanoma and one with hepatocellular carcinoma. The paper reports the monotherapy dose-escalation portion (N ≈ 52 patients) of the phase I ivuxolimab trial. Peripheral TCRbeta sequencing was intended to test whether TCR sequence diversity was altered and clonal T-cell expansion was caused by ivuxolimab. Intravenous ivuxolimab was administered to patients every 2 weeks at six dose levels: 0.01, 0.1, 0.3, 1.5, 3 and 10 mg/kg. Among the roughly 52 dose-escalation patients, roughly 20 had hepatocellular carcinoma, some 15 melanoma, 9 renal cell carcinoma and 9 head and neck cancer. Patients were allowed to have had prior anti-PD-1, anti-PD-L1 or anti-CTLA-4 therapy, and more than 30% of the dose-escalation patients had previously received checkpoint inhibitors.

CDR1 and CDR2 (SGHRS, YFSETQ) derive from the germline V gene. Deletion took 0 bases off V and 0 bases off J, with a span of 12 bases between the germline ends. From cysteine to phenylalanine, the CDR3 is 16 amino acids long. The kept DNA is CDR3 alone, 48 bases in frame from the first base. Patients with a history of autoimmune disease or receiving systemic immunosuppression were excluded from the trial. Peripheral blood for TCR sequencing was collected from all dose cohorts at baseline, on cycle 4 day 1, and on cycle 7 day 1. Samples were obtained from an open-label, multicenter, first-in-human phase I dose-escalation trial of ivuxolimab. Adults with locally advanced or metastatic melanoma, renal cell carcinoma, hepatocellular carcinoma or head and neck squamous cell carcinoma were enrolled in the trial. Before TCR sequencing, CD4+ and CD8+ T cells were separately sorted from peripheral blood. In regard to this clone: Its antigen is unknown. It has no much larger one-base neighbor in the sample; base qualities were not kept.

Findings and caveats that apply to the study as a whole: Low levels of normalized T-cell clonal expansion were also seen in some patients who did not respond. Which antigens the clonally expanded peripheral T cells were specific for was not determined. In the 0.1-3.0 mg/kg groups, partial responders were among the patients with the lowest normalized peripheral clonal expansion, particularly in CD8+ T cells. After ivuxolimab, more expanded clones were found on average in CD8+ T cells than in CD4+ T cells. At doses of 0.1 to 3.0 mg/kg, clonal expansion of both CD4+ and CD8+ T cells in blood was seen between baseline and week 6.

To sequence the TCRbeta CDR3 region, genomic DNA was isolated from the sorted cells. The immunoSEQ Assay was used for sequencing of TCRbeta CDR3 regions. Sourced from immuneACCESS, this table was stored by TCRdb with only in-frame sequences that have V and J called. A share of the clones is absent; for the studies checked, an unresolved V gene accounts for under half, and the remainder has no known explanation. The sample table holds some 95,000 clones, of which around 85% were seen once. The ten largest clones take up approximately 4.2% of the sample. This sequence originates from an adult with an advanced solid tumor such as melanoma, head and neck, liver or kidney cancer. Recombination linked TRBV5-1 to TRBJ2-5; the D gene lacks a confident call. The specimen comprised CD4+ or CD8+ T cells sorted from blood, sampled in a trial of the OX40 agonist ivuxolimab. In nucleotide form, the sequence is TGCGCCAGCAGCTTGGAAGCGACGGGCTACCAAGAGACCCAGTACTTC. Its translation reads: CASSLEATGYQETQYF.